What follows are 4 T cell receptor beta chains derived from one specimen sequenced in a study of shared clonotypes between healthy human individuals. TCRdb's copy holds only in-frame clones and misses some; the assay was immunoSEQ multiplex PCR. The sample has about 460,000 clones, roughly three quarters seen once. Sequencing used PBMCs. Every receptor here comes from a woman in her thirties or forties in good health. Some clones in this sample may be carry-over from other donors' samples.

Points on this clone: Other DNA sequences from this sample encode an identical CDR3 as well. The V gene is TRBV6-4, the J gene TRBJ2-1; possibly TRBD2 for D (5 bases). The CDR3 is 15 residues long. The V end lost 3 bases, the J end lost 0 bases, and 9 bases lay between the germline ends. Germline lookup yields CDR1 MRHNA and CDR2 SNTAGT. The CDR3 reads CASSERAGSYNEQFF. CDR3 sequence (DNA): TGTGCCAGCAGTGAAAGGGCGGGCTCCTACAATGAGCAGTTCTTC.

The V and J genes are TRBV5-1 and TRBJ2-5; the D is unclear. Germline assignment: CDR1 SGHRS and CDR2 YFSETQ. V was cut by 4 bases and J by 2 bases, with 9 bases left in between. The CDR3 runs to 13 residues. The CDR3 bases are TGCGCCAGCAGCGGTGACTTTCAAGAGACCCAGTACTTC. This sequence encodes CASSGDFQETQYF.

The rearrangement joins TRBV4-3 to TRBJ1-4; the D gene is possibly TRBD1 (6 bases). The CDR3 runs 13 residues. V was cut by 1 base and J by 12 bases, with 12 bases left in between. CDR1 and CDR2 (germline): LGHNA, YSLEER. The CDR3, as DNA: TGCGCCAGCAGCCAAGGAGGGGGGGCTCAACTGTTTTTT. Its protein product is CASSQGGGAQLFF.

This clone was seen once. The rearrangement uses TRBV4-3 and TRBJ2-5, with TRBD1 identical over 7 bases. Germline values: CDR1 LGHNA, CDR2 YSLEER. Unmatched junction bases numbered 10, after V lost 3 bases and J lost 3 bases. This CDR3 contains 16 residues. The CDR3, as DNA: TGCGCCAGCAGCCAGGTTAATGGGACAGAGAAAGAGACCCAGTACTTC. Protein sequence: CASSQVNGTEKETQYF.